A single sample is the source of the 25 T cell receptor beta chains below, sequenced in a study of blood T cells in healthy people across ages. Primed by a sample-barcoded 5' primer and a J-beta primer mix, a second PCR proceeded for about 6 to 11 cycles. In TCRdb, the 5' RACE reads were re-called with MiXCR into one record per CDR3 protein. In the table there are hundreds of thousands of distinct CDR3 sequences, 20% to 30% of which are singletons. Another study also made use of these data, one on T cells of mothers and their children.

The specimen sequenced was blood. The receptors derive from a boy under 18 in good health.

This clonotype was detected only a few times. Written as DNA, the CDR3 is TGCAGCGTTGAAAAGGGCAGGGACGAGCAGTACTTC. Protein sequence: CSVEKGRDEQYF. The V gene is TRBV29-1, the J gene TRBJ2-7; TRBD1 is a possible D gene (5 bases). The germline V gene encodes CDR1 SQVTM and CDR2 ANQGSEA. V lost 2 bases, J lost 5 bases, and 10 bases lay in between. This CDR3 region has 12 residues.

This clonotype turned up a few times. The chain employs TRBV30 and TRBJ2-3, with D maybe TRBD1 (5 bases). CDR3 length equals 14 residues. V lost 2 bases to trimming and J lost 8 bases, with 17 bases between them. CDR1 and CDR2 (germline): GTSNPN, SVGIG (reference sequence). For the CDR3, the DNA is TGTGCCTGGAGTAGAGGCAGGGTGGATGTTACGCAGTATTTT. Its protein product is CAWSRGRVDVTQYF.

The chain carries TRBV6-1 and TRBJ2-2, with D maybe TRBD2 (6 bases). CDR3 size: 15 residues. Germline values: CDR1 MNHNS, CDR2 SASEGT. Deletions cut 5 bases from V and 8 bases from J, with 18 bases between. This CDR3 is CASSNPSASRGELFF. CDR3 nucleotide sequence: TGTGCCAGCAGTAACCCTAGCGCCTCCAGGGGGGAGCTGTTTTTT.

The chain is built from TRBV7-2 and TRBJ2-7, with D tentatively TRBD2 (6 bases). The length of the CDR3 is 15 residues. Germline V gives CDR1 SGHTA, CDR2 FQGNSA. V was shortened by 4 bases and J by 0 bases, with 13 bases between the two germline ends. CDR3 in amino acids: CASSSAGFSSYEQYF. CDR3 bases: TGTGCCAGCAGCTCCGCGGGATTTAGCTCCTACGAGCAGTACTTC.

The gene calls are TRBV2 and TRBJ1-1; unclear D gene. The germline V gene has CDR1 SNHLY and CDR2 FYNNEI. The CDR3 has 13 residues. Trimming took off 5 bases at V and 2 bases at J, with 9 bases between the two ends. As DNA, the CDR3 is TGTGCCAGCAGTACGGACTCAAACACTGAAGCTTTCTTT. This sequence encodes CASSTDSNTEAFF.

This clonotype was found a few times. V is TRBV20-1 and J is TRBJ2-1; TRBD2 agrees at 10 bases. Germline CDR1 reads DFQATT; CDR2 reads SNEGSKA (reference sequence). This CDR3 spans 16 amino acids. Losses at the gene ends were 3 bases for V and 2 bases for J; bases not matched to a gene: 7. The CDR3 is CSASSLAGGAYNEQFF. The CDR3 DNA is TGCAGTGCTAGTTCGTTAGCGGGGGGCGCCTACAATGAGCAGTTCTTC.

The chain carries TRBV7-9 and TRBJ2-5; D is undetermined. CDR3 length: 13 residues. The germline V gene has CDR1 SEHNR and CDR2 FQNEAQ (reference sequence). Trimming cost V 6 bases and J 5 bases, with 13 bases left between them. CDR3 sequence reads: CASRGQKRETQYF. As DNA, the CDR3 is TGTGCCAGCAGGGGTCAGAAACGGGAGACCCAGTACTTC.

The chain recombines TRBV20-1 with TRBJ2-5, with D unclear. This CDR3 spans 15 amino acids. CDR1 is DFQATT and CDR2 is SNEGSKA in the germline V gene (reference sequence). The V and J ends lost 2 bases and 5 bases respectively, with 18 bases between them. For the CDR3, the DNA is TGCAGTGCTAGATGGGCTTCAACTGGTGGGGAGACCCAGTACTTC. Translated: CSARWASTGGETQYF.

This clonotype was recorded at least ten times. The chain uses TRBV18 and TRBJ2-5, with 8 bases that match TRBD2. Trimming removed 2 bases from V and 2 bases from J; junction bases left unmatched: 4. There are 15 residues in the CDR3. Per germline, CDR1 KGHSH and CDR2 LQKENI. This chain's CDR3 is CASSPSSGSQETQYF. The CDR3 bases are TGTGCCAGCTCACCATCTAGCGGGTCGCAAGAGACCCAGTACTTC.

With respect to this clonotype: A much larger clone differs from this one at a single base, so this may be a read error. CDR3: CASSSRSLQGDGYAF. The CDR3 nucleotides are TGTGCCAGCAGCTCCCGATCCCTCCAAGGGGATGGCTACGCCTTC. The chain couples TRBV7-9 to TRBJ1-2; D is perhaps TRBD1 (5 bases). This CDR3 is built from 15 residues. Germline values: CDR1 SEHNR, CDR2 FQNEAQ (reference sequence).

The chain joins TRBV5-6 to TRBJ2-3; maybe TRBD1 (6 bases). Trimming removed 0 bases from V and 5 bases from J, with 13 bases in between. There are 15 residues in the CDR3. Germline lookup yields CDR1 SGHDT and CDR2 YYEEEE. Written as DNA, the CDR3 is TGTGCCAGCAGCTTGGTGGTAGGGGGTGAAGATACGCAGTATTTT. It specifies CASSLVVGGEDTQYF. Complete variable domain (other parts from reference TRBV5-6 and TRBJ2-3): DAGVTQSPTHLIKTRGQQVTLRCSPKSGHDTVSWYQQALGQGPQFIFQYYEEEERQRGNFPDRFSGHQFPNYSSELNVNALLLGDSALYLCASSLVVGGEDTQYFGPGTRLTVL.

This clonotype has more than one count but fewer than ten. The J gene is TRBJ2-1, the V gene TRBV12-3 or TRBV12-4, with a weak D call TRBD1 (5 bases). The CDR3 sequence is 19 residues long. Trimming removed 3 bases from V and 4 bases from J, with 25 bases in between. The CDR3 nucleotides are TGTGCCAGCAGTTTGAATCTCGACAGCCTCTACTCTTATTACAATGAGCAGTTCTTC. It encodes CASSLNLDSLYSYYNEQFF.

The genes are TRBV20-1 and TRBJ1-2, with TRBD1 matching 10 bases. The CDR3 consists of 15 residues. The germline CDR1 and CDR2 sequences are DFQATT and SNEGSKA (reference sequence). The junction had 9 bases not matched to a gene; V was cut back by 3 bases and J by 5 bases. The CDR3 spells CSARSWDRGTYGYTF. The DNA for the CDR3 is TGCAGTGCTAGGTCCTGGGACAGGGGAACATATGGCTACACCTTC.

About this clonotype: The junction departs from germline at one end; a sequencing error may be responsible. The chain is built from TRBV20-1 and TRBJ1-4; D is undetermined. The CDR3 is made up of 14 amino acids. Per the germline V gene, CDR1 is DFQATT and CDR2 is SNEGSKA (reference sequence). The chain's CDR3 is CSALPPEGGEKPFF. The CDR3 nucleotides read TGCAGTGCTTTACCCCCCGAAGGAGGTGAAAAACCGTTTTTT.

This CDR3 reads CASSPLAGGPGTQYF. Written as DNA, the CDR3 is TGTGCCAGCAGCCCACTAGCGGGAGGGCCAGGAACGCAGTATTTT. The chain is built from TRBV7-6 and TRBJ2-3, with TRBD2 matching 13 bases. CDR3 length: 15 amino acids. The germline gives CDR1 SGHVS, CDR2 FNYEAQ. V lost 5 bases, J lost 9 bases, and 8 bases stayed unmatched. Using reference TRBV7-6 and TRBJ2-3 for the parts outside the CDR3, the full variable domain is GAGVSQSPRYKVTKRGQDVALRCDPISGHVSLYWYRQALGQGPEFLTYFNYEAQQDKSGLPNDRFSAERPEGSISTLTIQRTEQRDSAMYRCASSPLAGGPGTQYFGPGTRLTVL.

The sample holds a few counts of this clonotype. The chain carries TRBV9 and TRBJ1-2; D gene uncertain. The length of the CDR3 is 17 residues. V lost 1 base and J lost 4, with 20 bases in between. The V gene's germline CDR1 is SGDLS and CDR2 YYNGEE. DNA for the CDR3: TGTGCCAGCAGCGTAAGCGCCGAAGCCAACGCCGTCTATGGCTACACCTTC. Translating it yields CASSVSAEANAVYGYTF.

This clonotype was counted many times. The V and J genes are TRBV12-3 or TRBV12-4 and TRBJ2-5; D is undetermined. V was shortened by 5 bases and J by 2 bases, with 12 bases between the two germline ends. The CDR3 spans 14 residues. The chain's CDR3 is CASSPRQVQETQYF. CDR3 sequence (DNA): TGTGCCAGCAGTCCACGTCAGGTACAAGAGACCCAGTACTTC.

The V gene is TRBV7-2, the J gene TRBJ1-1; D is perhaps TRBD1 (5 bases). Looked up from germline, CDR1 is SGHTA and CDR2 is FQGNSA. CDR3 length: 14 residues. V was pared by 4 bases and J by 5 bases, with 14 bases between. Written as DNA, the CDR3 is TGTGCCAGCAGCTCCTACAGGCCGGGGACTGAAGCTTTCTTT. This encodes CASSSYRPGTEAFF.

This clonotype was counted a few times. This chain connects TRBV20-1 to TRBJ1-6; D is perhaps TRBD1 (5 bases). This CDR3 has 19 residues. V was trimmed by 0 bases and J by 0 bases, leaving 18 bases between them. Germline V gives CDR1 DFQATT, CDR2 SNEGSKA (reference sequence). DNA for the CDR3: TGCAGTGCTAGAGAAATAGGCAGGGTTATTGCCTCCTATAATTCACCCCTCCACTTT. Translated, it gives CSAREIGRVIASYNSPLHF.

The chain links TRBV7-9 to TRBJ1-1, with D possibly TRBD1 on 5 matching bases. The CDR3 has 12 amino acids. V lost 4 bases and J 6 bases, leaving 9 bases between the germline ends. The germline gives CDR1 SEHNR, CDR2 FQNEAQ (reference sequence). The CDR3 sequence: CASSWDEAEAFF. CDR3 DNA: TGTGCCAGCAGCTGGGACGAAGCTGAAGCTTTCTTT.

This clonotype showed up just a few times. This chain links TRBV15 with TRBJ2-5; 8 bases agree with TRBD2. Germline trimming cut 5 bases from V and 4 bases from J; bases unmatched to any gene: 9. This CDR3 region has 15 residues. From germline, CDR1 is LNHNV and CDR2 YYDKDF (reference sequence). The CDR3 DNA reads TGTGCCACCAGCGCAGGAGGCGGACTAGCAGAGACCCAGTACTTC. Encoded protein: CATSAGGGLAETQYF.

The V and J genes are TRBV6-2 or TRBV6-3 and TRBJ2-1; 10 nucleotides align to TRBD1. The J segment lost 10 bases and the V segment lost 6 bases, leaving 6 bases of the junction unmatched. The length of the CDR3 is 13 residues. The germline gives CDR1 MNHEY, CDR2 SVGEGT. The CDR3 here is CASRTGQGREQFF. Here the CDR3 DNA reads TGTGCCAGCAGAACGGGACAGGGGAGAGAGCAGTTCTTC.

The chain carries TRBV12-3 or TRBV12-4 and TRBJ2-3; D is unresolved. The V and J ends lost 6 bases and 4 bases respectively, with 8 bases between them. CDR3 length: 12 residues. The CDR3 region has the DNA TGTGCCAGCAGGGATCTGTCAGATACGCAGTATTTT. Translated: CASRDLSDTQYF.

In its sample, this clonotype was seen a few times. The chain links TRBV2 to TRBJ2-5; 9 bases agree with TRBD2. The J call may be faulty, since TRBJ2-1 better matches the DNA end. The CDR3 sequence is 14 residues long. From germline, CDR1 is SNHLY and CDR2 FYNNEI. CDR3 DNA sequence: TGTGCCAGCAGCACCGGGACTAGCTGGAATGAGCAGTTCTTC. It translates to CASSTGTSWNEQFF.

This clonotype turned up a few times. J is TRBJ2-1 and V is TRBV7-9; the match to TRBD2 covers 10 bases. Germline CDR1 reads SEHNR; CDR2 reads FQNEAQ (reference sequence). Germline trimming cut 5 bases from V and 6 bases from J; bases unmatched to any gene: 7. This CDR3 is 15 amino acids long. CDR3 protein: CASSQLAGRVNEQFF. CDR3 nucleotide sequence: TGTGCCAGCAGCCAACTAGCGGGGAGGGTCAATGAGCAGTTCTTC.